A single sample is the source of the 22 T cell receptor beta chains below, sequenced in a study of cytotoxic CD8 clonotypes in ibrutinib-treated CLL. Sequencing was performed with immunoSEQ multiplex PCR; in TCRdb, only in-frame clones are kept and a portion is missing. The profile shows approximately 100,000 clones, 70% to 80% of them singletons. The source was PBMCs, collected after 12 months of ibrutinib treatment. These receptor sequences come from a human donor with chronic lymphocytic leukemia.

The chain couples TRBV5-1 to TRBJ2-3; D uncertain. The V end was cut by 6 bases, the J end by 1 base, with 12 bases between. This CDR3 is built from 14 residues. Germline loops: CDR1 SGHRS, CDR2 YFSETQ. CDR3 amino acids: CASTPYAGTDTQYF. The CDR3 DNA reads TGCGCCAGCACCCCCTATGCGGGCACAGATACGCAGTATTTT. Full variable domain (remainder filled in from reference TRBV5-1 and TRBJ2-3): KAGVTQTPRYLIKTRGQQVTLSCSPISGHRSVSWYQQTPGQGLQFLFEYFSETQRNKGNFPGRFSGRQFSNSRSEMNVSTLELGDSALYLCASTPYAGTDTQYFGPGTRLTVL.

The rearrangement uses TRBV6-1 and TRBJ1-5; TRBD1 might be the D (6 bases). The CDR3 is made up of 14 amino acids. In germline, CDR1 is MNHNS, CDR2 SASEGT. The V and J ends lost 8 bases and 0 bases respectively, with 11 bases between them. CDR3 loop: CASGQGYSNQPQHF. In DNA, the CDR3 is TGTGCCAGCGGGCAGGGGTATAGCAATCAGCCCCAGCATTTT.

To note about this clone: Other DNA sequences in this sample translate to the same CDR3. The chain is built from TRBV5-4 and TRBJ2-5; D assignment may be TRBD1 or TRBD2 (5 bases each). In germline, CDR1 is SGHNT, CDR2 YYREEE (reference sequence). The CDR3 consists of 12 residues. V gave up 4 bases and J gave up 4 bases, with 8 bases separating them. The CDR3 loop is CASSPRGETQYF. CDR3 nucleotide sequence: TGTGCCAGCAGCCCGAGGGGAGAGACCCAGTACTTC.

The sample holds a few counts of this clone. The V and J genes are TRBV5-3 and TRBJ2-5, with D perhaps given as TRBD1 or TRBD2 (5 bases each). TRBV5-3 is treated as an ORF (open reading frame) with a function not yet certain. Trimming took off 2 bases at V and 7 bases at J, with 15 bases between the two ends. The CDR3 covers 14 residues. CDR3 region: CARSFMGREGTQYF. The CDR3 nucleotides read TGTGCCAGAAGCTTCATGGGACGTGAAGGGACCCAGTACTTC.

This clone was recorded a few times. The rearrangement joins TRBV5-8 to TRBJ2-1; TRBD2 matches at 10 bases. The CDR3 extends over 17 amino acids. After removal of 3 bases from V and 6 bases from J, the junction contained 12 bases not matched to a gene. CDR1 is SGHTS and CDR2 is YDEGEE in the germline V gene. This CDR3 reads CASSSRGSGGAVNEQFF. CDR3 coding DNA: TGTGCCAGCAGCTCCCGGGGGAGCGGGGGGGCGGTCAATGAGCAGTTCTTC.

V usage is TRBV6-5 and J usage is TRBJ1-4, with D possibly matching TRBD1 (6 bases). This CDR3 has 15 residues. Germline-derived CDR1 and CDR2 are MNHEY and SVGAGI. V was clipped by 6 bases and J by 0 bases, with 11 bases between them. The chain's CDR3 is CASRPDRSTNEKLFF. CDR3 sequence (DNA): TGTGCCAGCAGGCCGGACAGATCAACTAATGAAAAACTGTTTTTT.

The J gene is TRBJ2-1, the V gene TRBV27, with 9 bases matching TRBD1. V lost 2 bases to trimming and J lost 3 bases; unmatched junction nucleotides: 2. The CDR3 spans 15 residues. Germline loops: CDR1 MNHEY, CDR2 SMNVEV (reference sequence). This chain's CDR3 is CASSLGQGSYNEQFF. The CDR3 DNA sequence: TGTGCCAGCAGTTTAGGACAGGGGAGCTACAATGAGCAGTTCTTC.

The chain couples TRBV5-6 to TRBJ2-1; 7 nucleotides match TRBD1. The CDR3 is 14 residues long. The junction had 2 bases not matched to a gene; V was cut back by 1 base and J by 4 bases. Germline lookup yields CDR1 SGHDT and CDR2 YYEEEE. The CDR3 DNA is TGTGCCAGCAGCTTGCTACAGGGGTACAATGAGCAGTTCTTC. Amino acids: CASSLLQGYNEQFF.

The V and J genes are TRBV18 and TRBJ2-7; 9 bases are a match to TRBD1. This CDR3 has 14 residues. After removal of 3 bases from V and 4 bases from J, the junction contained 4 bases not matched to a gene. Per the germline V gene, CDR1 is KGHSH and CDR2 is LQKENI. In DNA, the CDR3 is TGTGCCAGCTCACCTACAGGGGGCCGGTACGAGCAGTACTTC. Translating it yields CASSPTGGRYEQYF.

This chain uses TRBV18 with TRBJ1-5, with unresolved D. Trimming pared 1 base from V and 6 bases from J, leaving 19 bases between. The CDR3 is 17 residues long. Germline assignment: CDR1 KGHSH and CDR2 LQKENI. The CDR3 bases are TGTGCCAGCTCACCACGGTCTCCGGGGTTCCGGTCTCAGCCCCAGCATTTT. Protein sequence: CASSPRSPGFRSQPQHF.

The chain recombines TRBV27 with TRBJ2-3, with a tentative D call TRBD1 (7 bases). Trimming took 8 bases from V and 0 from J, leaving 15 bases between them. This CDR3 has 15 amino acids. Germline CDR1 reads MNHEY; CDR2 reads SMNVEV (reference sequence). The CDR3 reads CASSLRDRSTDTQYF. For the CDR3, the DNA is TGTGCCAGCTCCCTGCGGGACAGAAGCACAGATACGCAGTATTTT.

CDR3: CASSRGQSSYNEQFF. The CDR3 DNA is TGTGCCAGTAGTAGGGGACAGAGCTCCTACAATGAGCAGTTCTTC. The rearrangement joins TRBV19 to TRBJ2-1; 7 bases fit TRBD1. The CDR3 length is 15 residues. Germline loops: CDR1 LNHDA, CDR2 SQIVND (reference sequence). V was clipped by 4 bases and J by 0 bases; unmatched bases: 3.

This chain joins TRBV4-1 and TRBJ1-5; TRBD1 agrees at 7 bases. The V and J ends lost 0 bases and 6 bases, in that order; junction bases with no gene match: 5. Germline V gene sequence: CDR1 MGHRA, CDR2 YSYEKL. The CDR3 consists of 15 residues. The CDR3 sequence: CASSQEVQGSQPQHF. CDR3 nucleotides: TGCGCCAGCAGCCAAGAGGTACAGGGGAGTCAGCCCCAGCATTTT.

This clone was counted at least ten times. This chain connects TRBV4-1 to TRBJ2-3; no clear D. The V and J ends lost 4 bases and 0 bases respectively, with 14 bases between them. Germline CDR1 reads MGHRA; CDR2 reads YSYEKL. The CDR3 spans 16 residues. Written as DNA, the CDR3 is TGCGCCAGCAGCCGGCCGGGTGGGCTGAGCACAGATACGCAGTATTTT. Protein: CASSRPGGLSTDTQYF.

This clone has a single count. The V gene is TRBV19, the J gene TRBJ2-1, with D possibly TRBD2 on 6 matching bases. The CDR3 contains 12 residues. Germline CDR1 and CDR2: LNHDA and SQIVND (reference sequence). Trimming removed 6 bases at V and 9 bases at J, with 12 bases between. Here the CDR3 reads CASRPRGSEQFF. DNA for the CDR3: TGTGCCAGTAGACCCCGGGGGTCTGAGCAGTTCTTC. The entire variable domain, with the rest obtained from reference TRBV19 and TRBJ2-1, is as follows: DGGITQSPKYLFRKEGQNVTLSCEQNLNHDAMYWYRQDPGQGLRLIYYSQIVNDFQKGDIAEGYSVSREKKESFPLTVTSAQKNPTAFYLCASRPRGSEQFFGPGTRLTVL.

This clone appeared a single time. V usage is TRBV5-1 and J usage is TRBJ2-1; TRBD2 matches at 14 bases. The V gene's germline CDR1 is SGHRS and CDR2 YFSETQ. The V segment lost 2 bases and the J segment 2 bases; nucleotides outside the gene matches: 12. This CDR3 spans 20 amino acids. The CDR3 bases are TGCGCCAGCAGCTTCTACTCAATCGGGGGACTAGCGGGGGCCTACAATGAGCAGTTCTTC. Amino acid sequence: CASSFYSIGGLAGAYNEQFF.

This clone was seen a handful of times. The rearrangement links TRBV5-6 to TRBJ2-7; 9 nucleotides line up with TRBD1. Germline V gene lookup returns CDR1 SGHDT and CDR2 YYEEEE. The CDR3 has 15 residues. Trimming removed 4 bases from V and 3 bases from J; junction bases left unmatched: 8. The CDR3 coding sequence is TGTGCCAGCAGCCCTGGACAGGGGAGGGACTACGAGCAGTACTTC. This translates into CASSPGQGRDYEQYF.

In its sample, this clone was seen once. The chain uses TRBV18 and TRBJ2-3; 7 bases align to TRBD2. This CDR3 has 15 amino acids. Germline V gives CDR1 KGHSH, CDR2 LQKENI. J lost 3 bases, V lost 6 bases, and 9 bases had no gene match. The DNA for the CDR3 is TGTGCCAGCTCGTCGGCCAGCGGGGCGACAGATACGCAGTATTTT. Translating it yields CASSSASGATDTQYF.

This chain joins TRBV6-1 and TRBJ1-3, with TRBD1 identical over 12 bases. The CDR3 loop spans 14 amino acids. Trimming at V came to 7 bases and at J to 6 bases, leaving 4 bases not matched to a gene. Germline CDR1 and CDR2: MNHNS and SASEGT. The CDR3 DNA reads as TGTGCCAGCATGGGGACAGGGGGCGAAAACACCATATATTTT. It encodes CASMGTGGENTIYF.

The gene calls are TRBV7-9 and TRBJ2-3; perhaps TRBD1 as D (6 bases). The CDR3 runs 16 residues. V was pared by 3 bases and J by 1 base, with 14 bases between. CDR1 is SEHNR, CDR2 FQNEAQ, per germline (reference sequence). The CDR3 DNA is TGTGCCAGCAGCTTCGGACAGCCCCCGGGCACAGATACGCAGTATTTT. It yields the protein CASSFGQPPGTDTQYF.

The chain employs TRBV30 and TRBJ2-3; TRBD2 aligns across 7 bases. Per the germline V gene, CDR1 is GTSNPN and CDR2 is SVGIG (reference sequence). CDR3 length: 13 amino acids. J lost 4 bases, V lost 1 base, and 2 bases had no gene match. In DNA form, the CDR3 reads TGTGCCTGGAGTGAGCGGGGTGCAGATACGCAGTATTTT. As protein: CAWSERGADTQYF.

J is TRBJ1-2 and V is TRBV29-1; D gene unclear. CDR1 and CDR2 (germline): SQVTM, ANQGSEA. This CDR3 is built from 12 residues. V lost 5 bases, J lost 8 bases, and 15 bases lay in between. Here the CDR3 reads CSVQGHTGGYTF. DNA of the CDR3: TGCAGCGTTCAAGGGCACACGGGCGGCTACACCTTC.